The clone carrying this T cell receptor beta chain has a handful of counts. Antigen: not known. This record belongs to a study of cytomegalovirus exposure and HLA in healthy donors. PCR employed 60 Vbeta and 13 Jbeta primers. The data were produced by immunoSEQ multiplex PCR, yet TCRdb's version contains in-frame clones alone and is incomplete. Counted here are 120,000 or so clones, around 69% occurring once; the ten biggest clones make up roughly a sixth. General study results and limits: The study labeled 180 or so TCR beta chains cytomegalovirus-associated.

Germline lookup yields CDR1 SGHRS and CDR2 YFSETQ. This CDR3 is built from 13 residues. Between the trimmed V and J ends, which lost 0 bases and 3 bases, there was a span of 7 bases. The chain employs TRBV5-1 and TRBJ2-7; D possibly corresponds to TRBD1 (5 bases). This receptor was taken from a man aged 45-60 years in good health and CMV-seropositive. Sequencing was done on a sample of PBMCs. CDR3 residues: CASSLGQFYEQYF. The CDR3 DNA follows: TGCGCCAGCAGCTTGGGACAGTTCTACGAGCAGTACTTC.